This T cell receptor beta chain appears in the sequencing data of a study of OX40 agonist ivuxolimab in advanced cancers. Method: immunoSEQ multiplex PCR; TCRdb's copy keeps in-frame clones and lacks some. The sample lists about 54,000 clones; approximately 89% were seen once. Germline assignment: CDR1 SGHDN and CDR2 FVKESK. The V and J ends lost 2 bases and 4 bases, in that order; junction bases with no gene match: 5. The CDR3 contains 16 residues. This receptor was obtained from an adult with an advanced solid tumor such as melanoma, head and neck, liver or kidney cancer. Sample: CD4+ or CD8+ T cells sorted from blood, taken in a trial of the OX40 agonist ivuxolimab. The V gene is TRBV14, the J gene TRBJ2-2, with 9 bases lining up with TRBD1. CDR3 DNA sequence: TGTGCCAGCAGCCAACCCGGGACAGGGAGCACCGGGGAGCTGTTTTTT. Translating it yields CASSQPGTGSTGELFF.